What follows are 27 T cell receptor beta chains derived from one specimen sequenced in a study of CD8+CD57+ T cells in acquired aplastic anemia. Genomic DNA was employed as the template in profiling TCR beta VDJ and CDR3. TCRdb analysed the reads with MiXCR anew, one entry per CDR3 protein. This table has 150,000 to 180,000 distinct CDR3 sequences, approximately 52% appearing once. Patients chosen for sequencing had shown CD8+CD57+ cell expansion by flow cytometry. Material: sorted CD4+, CD8+, or CD8+CD57+ T cells (not recorded which) from PBMCs. All receptors come from a human donor with aplastic anemia.

V gene TRBV2 combines with J gene TRBJ2-1; D call uncertain. CDR3 length: 13 amino acids. Germline V gene data show CDR1 as SNHLY and CDR2 as FYNNEI. V lost 6 bases to trimming and J lost 8 bases, with 14 bases between them. The CDR3 DNA is TGTGCCAGCAGGACCCGACGGACGGATGAGCAGTTCTTC. Its translation: CASRTRRTDEQFF.

The rearrangement links TRBV7-9 to TRBJ1-2, with 9 bases matching TRBD1. CDR3 length: 16 amino acids. Germline values: CDR1 SEHNR, CDR2 FQNEAQ (reference sequence). Losses at the gene ends were 1 base for V and 6 bases for J; bases not matched to a gene: 9. The CDR3 reads CASSLEWGQGRNGYTF. Here the CDR3 DNA reads TGTGCCAGCAGCTTAGAGTGGGGACAGGGTCGGAATGGCTACACCTTC.

V and J are TRBV2 and TRBJ1-1; D perhaps matches TRBD1 (5 bases). Germline lookup yields CDR1 SNHLY and CDR2 FYNNEI. The CDR3 covers 13 residues. The V end was cut by 8 bases, the J end by 10 bases, with 20 bases between. The CDR3 DNA is TGTGCCAGCGTGGGACGGACTCTGGCGGGAGCTTTCTTT. Translated: CASVGRTLAGAFF.

With respect to this clonotype: One end of the junction is discordant with germline, which a read error may explain. This sequence joins TRBV20-1 and TRBJ1-1; maybe TRBD1 (5 bases). CDR1 is DFQATT and CDR2 is SNEGSKA in the germline V gene (reference sequence). This CDR3 comprises 13 residues. The CDR3 bases are TGCAGTGGGAAAAAGGGGATGGTTATTGAAGTTTTCTTT. This translates into CSGKKGMVIEVFF.

The chain has TRBV2 and TRBJ2-2; 8 nucleotides align to TRBD2. Trimming cost V 8 bases and J 15 bases; bases outside gene matches: 8. Germline CDR1 and CDR2: SNHLY and FYNNEI. This CDR3 comprises 11 residues. DNA of the CDR3: TGTGCCAGCCGGACTAGCAGCCCCGTGTTTTTT. It translates to CASRTSSPVFF.

The V call is TRBV25-1, the J call TRBJ2-2; D perhaps matches TRBD2 (5 bases). The CDR3 spans 15 residues. The V gene lost 6 bases and the J gene lost 4 bases, with 15 bases spanning the gap. Germline values: CDR1 MGHDK, CDR2 SYGVNS. CDR3 protein: CASRLSGRSTGELFF. For the CDR3, the DNA is TGTGCCAGCAGATTGAGCGGCAGATCCACCGGGGAGCTGTTTTTT.

The chain joins TRBV5-5 to TRBJ1-2; D is ambiguous. The CDR3 has 14 amino acids. Germline CDR1 SGHKS, CDR2 YYEKEE (reference sequence). The V end was cut by 3 bases, the J end by 4 bases, with 13 bases between. CDR3 nucleotide sequence: TGTGCCAGCAGCTCTTACATCGTGAGCTATGGCTACACCTTC. Its protein is CASSSYIVSYGYTF. Complete variable domain (other parts from reference TRBV5-5 and TRBJ1-2): DAGVTQSPTHLIKTRGQQVTLRCSPISGHKSVSWYQQVLGQGPQFIFQYYEKEERGRGNFPDRFSARQFPNYSSELNVNALLLGDSALYLCASSSYIVSYGYTFGSGTRLTVV.

In this sample, this clonotype turned up many times. The chain couples TRBV20-1 to TRBJ1-1; D is unresolved. V lost 6 bases and J 4 bases, leaving 15 bases between the germline ends. Germline V CDR1 and CDR2: DFQATT, SNEGSKA (reference sequence). The CDR3 is made up of 13 amino acids. The CDR3 sequence: CSAPTRRTTEAFF. CDR3 in DNA: TGCAGTGCGCCAACCAGGAGAACCACTGAAGCTTTCTTT.

J is TRBJ1-1 and V is TRBV10-3; 8 bases map to TRBD1. The CDR3 has 13 residues. With 6 bases clipped from V and 1 base from J, the junction kept 1 base outside the gene matches. Germline V gives CDR1 ENHRY, CDR2 SYGVKD. The CDR3 DNA follows: TGTGCCATCAGAGGACAGGGGAACACTGAAGCTTTCTTT. Amino acids: CAIRGQGNTEAFF.

This rearrangement joins TRBV11-1 to TRBJ2-3, with TRBD2 matching 14 bases. There are 20 residues in the CDR3. Germline V CDR1 and CDR2: SGHAT, FQDESV (reference sequence). V lost 5 bases and J lost 0; bases outside the gene matches: 13. The CDR3 DNA reads as TGTGCCAGCAGCGCCCCTCCCGGGACTAGCGGGAGTACTAGCACAGATACGCAGTATTTT. Translated: CASSAPPGTSGSTSTDTQYF.

This clonotype has a count of ten or more. V and J are TRBV12-3 or TRBV12-4 and TRBJ2-1; TRBD2 might be the D (7 bases). V lost 5 bases and J 7 bases, leaving 18 bases between the germline ends. The CDR3 loop spans 15 amino acids. In nucleotides, the CDR3 is TGTGCCAGCAGTCCCGTGGAGGGGGGGCTAAATGAGCAGTTCTTC. This sequence encodes CASSPVEGGLNEQFF.

The chain has TRBV29-1 and TRBJ2-1; either TRBD1 or TRBD2 may fit D (5 bases each). The ends were cut back, 3 bases at V and 9 bases at J, with 18 bases in the middle. The CDR3 has 14 residues. Germline V gene sequence: CDR1 SQVTM, CDR2 ANQGSEA. The CDR3 protein is CSVDLGVRGAEQFF. CDR3 sequence (DNA): TGCAGCGTTGATTTGGGGGTCAGAGGGGCTGAGCAGTTCTTC.

J is TRBJ2-3 and V is TRBV7-6; D gene unclear. The germline V gene encodes CDR1 SGHVS and CDR2 FNYEAQ. The CDR3 has 14 residues. V lost 4 bases and J lost 0, with 8 bases in between. CDR3 DNA sequence: TGTGCCAGCAGCTCGGAGCCGAGCACAGATACGCAGTATTTT. Translated, it gives CASSSEPSTDTQYF.

This clonotype showed up many times. The CDR3 protein is CASSLAGRAGTGELFF. The CDR3 coding sequence is TGTGCCAGCAGCTTAGCGGGCAGGGCGGGCACCGGGGAGCTGTTTTTT. V gene TRBV7-6 combines with J gene TRBJ2-2, with D tentatively TRBD1 or TRBD2 (5 bases each). V was pared by 0 bases and J by 4 bases, with 12 bases between. From germline, CDR1 is SGHVS and CDR2 FNYEAQ. This CDR3 is 16 amino acids long.

The chain recombines TRBV4-1 with TRBJ2-4; D gene uncertain. Trimming took 0 bases from V and 2 from J, leaving 11 bases between them. The CDR3 extends over 16 amino acids. Germline values: CDR1 MGHRA, CDR2 YSYEKL. The CDR3 spells CASSQDSIETKNIQYF. CDR3 in DNA: TGCGCCAGCAGCCAAGATAGTATAGAGACCAAAAACATTCAGTACTTC.

This clonotype has just a few counts. The chain recombines TRBV15 with TRBJ1-6, with unresolved D. This CDR3 has 15 amino acids. Germline V CDR1 and CDR2: LNHNV, YYDKDF (reference sequence). V dropped 0 bases and J dropped 10 bases, with 13 bases sitting between them. Here the CDR3 reads CATSRDPSGGSPLHF. CDR3 sequence (DNA): TGTGCCACCAGCAGAGATCCGTCCGGAGGGTCACCCCTCCACTTT.

J is TRBJ1-1 and V is TRBV2; D perhaps matches TRBD1 (5 bases). CDR3 length: 15 amino acids. Trimming pared 9 bases from V and 3 bases from J, leaving 20 bases between. Germline V CDR1 and CDR2: SNHLY, FYNNEI. This CDR3 reads CASKEGGEFHTEAFF. In DNA, the CDR3 is TGTGCCAGTAAGGAGGGAGGGGAATTTCACACTGAAGCTTTCTTT. The entire variable domain, with the rest obtained from reference TRBV2 and TRBJ1-1, is as follows: EPEVTQTPSHQVTQMGQEVILRCVPISNHLYFYWYRQILGQKVEFLVSFYNNEISEKSEIFDDQFSVERPDGSNFTLKIRSTKLEDSAMYFCASKEGGEFHTEAFFGQGTRLTVV.

This chain links TRBV2 with TRBJ2-2; no definite D call. Germline V CDR1 and CDR2: SNHLY, FYNNEI. V was trimmed by 1 base and J by 2 bases, leaving 11 bases between them. The CDR3 covers 16 residues. Here the CDR3 reads CASSEGRHLNTGELFF. CDR3 DNA: TGTGCCAGCAGTGAAGGACGGCACTTAAACACCGGGGAGCTGTTTTTT. The full variable domain, with the rest looked up from reference TRBV2 and TRBJ2-2, is EPEVTQTPSHQVTQMGQEVILRCVPISNHLYFYWYRQILGQKVEFLVSFYNNEISEKSEIFDDQFSVERPDGSNFTLKIRSTKLEDSAMYFCASSEGRHLNTGELFFGEGSRLTVL.

This rearrangement joins TRBV7-9 to TRBJ2-7; D might be TRBD1 or TRBD2, each matching 5 bases. Germline CDR1 SEHNR, CDR2 FQNEAQ (reference sequence). The CDR3 runs 12 residues. V lost 5 bases and J lost 6, with 11 bases in between. The CDR3 loop reads CASSRGALEQYF. The CDR3 nucleotides read TGTGCCAGCAGCCGAGGGGCCCTCGAGCAGTACTTC.

The J gene is TRBJ1-6, the V gene TRBV5-6; maybe TRBD1 (6 bases). V was trimmed by 3 bases and J by 12 bases, leaving 13 bases between them. CDR1 and CDR2 (germline): SGHDT, YYEEEE. The CDR3 loop spans 13 amino acids. The DNA for the CDR3 is TGTGCCAGCAGCTCCGGGACAAGGCTACCCCTCCACTTT. Amino acid sequence: CASSSGTRLPLHF.

This clonotype occurred many times. The chain links TRBV6-1 to TRBJ2-3; perhaps TRBD1 as D (7 bases). V was cut by 6 bases and J by 3 bases, with 19 bases left in between. Germline V gene sequence: CDR1 MNHNS, CDR2 SASEGT. The CDR3 extends over 16 amino acids. This CDR3 reads CASRNYPTGTTDTQYF. The DNA of the CDR3 is TGTGCCAGCAGAAACTATCCGACAGGGACTACAGATACGCAGTATTTT.

This chain uses TRBV12-3 or TRBV12-4 with TRBJ2-7; weak D call: TRBD1 (5 bases). The CDR3 has 14 residues. Trimming stripped 7 bases from V and 5 bases from J, with 18 bases between. The CDR3 sequence: CASTLRRGDNEQYF. CDR3 bases: TGTGCCAGCACCCTCCGAAGGGGTGATAACGAGCAGTACTTC.

This clonotype was seen ten or more times. The chain links TRBV29-1 to TRBJ1-1; TRBD1 agrees at 10 bases. V dropped 8 bases and J dropped 5; count of bases not matched to a gene: 8. The CDR3 contains 13 residues. Looked up from germline, CDR1 is SQVTM and CDR2 is ANQGSEA. The CDR3 protein is CSPTRDRGTEAFF. CDR3 sequence (DNA): TGCAGCCCTACCCGGGACAGGGGTACTGAAGCTTTCTTT.

Regarding this clonotype: Sequence at one end of the junction differs from germline and may be a read error. The rearrangement uses TRBV10-1 and TRBJ1-3; TRBD1 matches at 9 bases. CDR3 length equals 15 residues. The V gene's germline CDR1 is WNHNN and CDR2 SYGVQD (reference sequence). CDR3 residues: CAISKGQGSGNTIYF. The CDR3 DNA reads TGTGCCATCAGTAAGGGACAGGGCTCTGGAAACACCATATATTTT.

The chain uses TRBV2 and TRBJ2-1; no firm D call. The CDR3 spans 14 residues. Germline values: CDR1 SNHLY, CDR2 FYNNEI. Trimming took 0 bases from V and 8 from J, leaving 11 bases between them. Here the CDR3 reads CASSEARVVDEQFF. The CDR3 region has the DNA TGTGCCAGCAGTGAAGCACGGGTTGTTGATGAGCAGTTCTTC.

This clonotype was picked up a small number of times. V is TRBV29-1 and J is TRBJ1-1; 9 bases map to TRBD1. The V and J ends lost 7 bases and 4 bases, in that order; junction bases with no gene match: 1. This CDR3 spans 11 amino acids. CDR1 and CDR2 (germline): SQVTM, ANQGSEA. The chain's CDR3 is CSAGQGTEAFF. CDR3 DNA: TGCAGCGCGGGACAGGGCACTGAAGCTTTCTTT.

V usage is TRBV24-1 and J usage is TRBJ1-1; TRBD1 might be the D (5 bases). CDR1 KGHDR and CDR2 SFDVKD come from the germline V gene. V was cut by 4 bases and J by 6 bases, with 11 bases left in between. This CDR3 comprises 13 residues. The CDR3 DNA follows: TGTGCCACCAGTGACCGGGACCGGGCTGAAGCTTTCTTT. It codes for CATSDRDRAEAFF.